This T cell receptor (beta chain) was captured in a study of shared clonotypes between healthy human individuals. Study results and caveats: Memory subsets generally showed smaller estimated richness than naive subsets did. An anticipated effect of sequencing depth on clonotype sharing among donors was recognized. Sampling covered nothing but blood. Tissue TCR repertoires likely differ from those found in blood.

This table comes from immunoSEQ multiplex PCR, and its TCRdb copy is limited to in-frame clones, with some not included. The data contain 950,000 to 1,300,000 clones, roughly 80% of them singletons. This clone has only a few counts. The antigen remains unidentified. A read error is possible here, since a much larger clone lies one base away. This same CDR3 is encoded by further DNA sequences in the sample. CDR3 length: 13 residues. Trimming removed 2 bases at V and 1 base at J, with 8 bases between. CDR1 and CDR2 from the germline V gene are GTSNPN and SVGIG (reference sequence). The chain links TRBV30 to TRBJ1-1; D possibly corresponds to TRBD1 (6 bases). Sequencing input: memory CD4+ T cells sorted from blood. Described subset: CD45RA-negative fraction. The receptor was derived from a man younger than 35 in good health. Written as DNA, the CDR3 is TGTGCCTGGAGTCAAGGGGGGAACACTGAAGCTTTCTTT. As protein: CAWSQGGNTEAFF.